The source of this TCR beta chain is a study of blood T cell repertoires in COVID-19. Study overall: T cells, B-cell-depleted T cells, or PBMCs supplied cDNA or gDNA.

Only in-frame clones appear in the TCRdb table, and some are missing; sequencing was by immunoSEQ multiplex PCR. The table has around 300,000 clones, around 89% seen once; the top ten hold approximately 1.5%. The CDR3 has 20 residues. Germline CDR1 reads KGHSH; CDR2 reads LQKENI. V lost 3 bases and J lost 3; bases outside the gene matches: 17. The specimen sequenced was PBMCs or T cells enriched from blood (not recorded which). The TCR comes from a woman aged 18-29 years with acute COVID-19. V is TRBV18 and J is TRBJ1-4, with 9 bases fitting TRBD1. Here the CDR3 reads CASSPRGQGRGVSSNEKLFF. CDR3 DNA sequence: TGTGCCAGCTCACCGCGAGGACAGGGGCGAGGAGTTTCCTCTAATGAAAAACTGTTTTTT. Full variable domain (outside the CDR3, taken from reference TRBV18 and TRBJ1-4): NAGVMQNPRHLVRRRGQEARLRCSPMKGHSHVYWYRQLPEEGLKFMVYLQKENIIDESGMPKERFSAEFPKEGPSILRIQQVVRGDSAAYFCASSPRGQGRGVSSNEKLFFGSGTQLSVL.